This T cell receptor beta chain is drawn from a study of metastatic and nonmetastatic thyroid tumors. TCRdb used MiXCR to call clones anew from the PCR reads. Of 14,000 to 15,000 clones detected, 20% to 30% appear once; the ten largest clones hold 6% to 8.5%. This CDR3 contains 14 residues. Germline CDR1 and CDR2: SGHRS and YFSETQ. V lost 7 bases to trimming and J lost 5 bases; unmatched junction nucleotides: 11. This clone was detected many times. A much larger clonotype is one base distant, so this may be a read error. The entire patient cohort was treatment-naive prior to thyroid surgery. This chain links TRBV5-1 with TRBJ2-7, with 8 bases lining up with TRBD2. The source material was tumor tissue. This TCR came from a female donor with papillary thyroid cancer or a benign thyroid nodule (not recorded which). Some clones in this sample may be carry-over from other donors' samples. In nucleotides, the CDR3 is TGCGCCAGCGCAACAGGCGGGAGGTCCCACGAGCAGTACTTC. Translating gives CASATGGRSHEQYF.